This T cell receptor beta chain was profiled in a study of T cells in tumors after PD-1 blockade. This clone was seen just once. Sequencing was performed with immunoSEQ multiplex PCR; in TCRdb, only in-frame clones are kept and a portion is missing. The sample records 14,000 to 15,000 clones, over 75% being singletons. The germline CDR1 and CDR2 sequences are SGHNT and YYREEE (reference sequence). Trimming at V came to 0 bases and at J to 2 bases, leaving 4 bases not matched to a gene. This CDR3 has 15 residues. This TCR was recovered from a human donor with basal cell carcinoma. The rearrangement links TRBV5-4 to TRBJ2-5; 7 nucleotides line up with TRBD2. Here the sequenced sample was PBMCs, taken after anti-PD-1 treatment. The CDR3 DNA is TGTGCCAGCAGCTTGGGATCTAGCGGACAAGAGACCCAGTACTTC. This sequence encodes CASSLGSSGQETQYF.